Each of the 3 T cell receptor beta chains below was sequenced from the same sample in a study of T cells after yellow fever vaccination. One entry per CDR3 protein, called by TCRdb with MiXCR from the 5' RACE reads. The sample has about 160,000 distinct CDR3 sequences; approximately 6.8% are singletons. Specimen: CD4+ T cells sorted from PBMCs, collected 5 to 6 days after the first yellow fever vaccination. The receptor source for this set is a man aged 18 to 30 who received the YFV17D yellow fever vaccine.

The chain is built from TRBV5-6 and TRBJ1-1, with D perhaps matching TRBD1 (6 bases). The CDR3 is 19 residues long. Germline V CDR1 and CDR2: SGHDT, YYEEEE. V lost 0 bases, J lost 6 bases, and 27 bases lay in between. In DNA, the CDR3 is TGTGCCAGCAGCTTGGCGGGGGGCGTGCGACGGGGCCTGGGATCTGAAGCTTTCTTT. Encoded protein: CASSLAGGVRRGLGSEAFF.

At least ten counts were recorded for this clonotype. This rearrangement joins TRBV5-6 to TRBJ2-1; D gene ambiguous. V was trimmed by 0 bases and J by 8 bases, leaving 12 bases between them. This CDR3 is 14 amino acids long. In germline, CDR1 is SGHDT, CDR2 YYEEEE. As DNA, the CDR3 is TGTGCCAGCAGCTTGGTCAATCGAAGGGATGAGCAGTTCTTC. Encoded protein: CASSLVNRRDEQFF.

This clonotype was counted ten times or more. The genes are TRBV7-3 and TRBJ2-2, with a weak D call TRBD2 (5 bases). CDR3 length equals 14 residues. Germline CDR1 is SGHTA and CDR2 is FQGTGA. Trimming removed 2 bases at V and 5 bases at J, with 9 bases between. In nucleotides, the CDR3 is TGTGCCAGCAGCTTAGGAGGCCGAACCGGGGAGCTGTTTTTT. Its translation: CASSLGGRTGELFF.